These 13 T cell receptor beta chains share one sample of origin, sequenced in a study of beta chain features in type 1 diabetes. cDNA synthesis used the whole RNA isolate, giving expressed TCRB sequences. Some clones are missing from TCRdb's copy, which holds only in-frame ones; the method was immunoSEQ multiplex PCR. The sample records hundreds of thousands of clones, 15% to 17% being singletons. Sequenced material: naive CD4+ T cells from blood. The source is a man aged 18 to 30 in good health.

This clone was observed a few times. The chain is built from TRBV5-1 and TRBJ2-3, with D perhaps TRBD2 (6 bases). V was cut by 7 bases and J by 5 bases, with 11 bases left in between. Germline assignment: CDR1 SGHRS and CDR2 YFSETQ. This CDR3 comprises 12 residues. CDR3 bases: TGCGCCAGCTTCGAGGAGGGAGATACGCAGTATTTT. Its protein is CASFEEGDTQYF.

This clone has a handful of counts. The CDR3 region has the DNA TGTGCCAGCAGCTTATCGTCAGATACGCAGTATTTT. Protein: CASSLSSDTQYF. V usage is TRBV7-2 and J usage is TRBJ2-3; D ambiguous. V lost 2 bases and J 4 bases, leaving 4 bases between the germline ends. The CDR3 runs 12 residues. CDR1 is SGHTA and CDR2 is FQGNSA in the germline V gene.

This clone was recorded a few times. The V and J genes are TRBV15 and TRBJ2-7; TRBD1 aligns across 8 bases. The CDR3 spans 14 residues. V was pared by 3 bases and J by 2 bases, with 3 bases of the junction left unmatched. Germline V gene lookup returns CDR1 LNHNV and CDR2 YYDKDF (reference sequence). CDR3 sequence reads: CATSRETGAYEQYF. The CDR3 DNA sequence: TGTGCCACCAGCAGGGAGACAGGGGCCTACGAGCAGTACTTC.

CDR3 amino acids: CASSLVQKETQYF. As DNA, the CDR3 is TGTGCCAGCAGCTTAGTACAGAAAGAGACCCAGTACTTC. The chain has TRBV7-9 and TRBJ2-5, with D unclear. V gave up 1 base and J gave up 3 bases, with 6 bases separating them. This CDR3 region has 13 residues. The germline V gene has CDR1 SEHNR and CDR2 FQNEAQ (reference sequence).

The chain recombines TRBV2 with TRBJ2-5, with 11 bases fitting TRBD1. The CDR3 contains 12 residues. The V gene end was trimmed by 6 bases and the J gene end by 9 bases; junction bases not matched to a gene: 3. Germline loops: CDR1 SNHLY, CDR2 FYNNEI. In DNA, the CDR3 is TGTGCCAGCAGGGGGACAGGGGGGGCCCAGTACTTC. Translating it yields CASRGTGGAQYF.

The chain employs TRBV5-4 and TRBJ2-2; possible D gene TRBD2, 5 bases. The CDR3 totals 14 residues. Trimming took off 0 bases at V and 10 bases at J, with 13 bases between the two ends. Germline loops: CDR1 SGHNT, CDR2 YYREEE (reference sequence). This chain's CDR3 is CASSLVGGGVELFF. CDR3 DNA sequence: TGTGCCAGCAGCTTGGTCGGAGGAGGTGTGGAGCTGTTTTTT.

In its sample, this clone was seen a few times. This chain connects TRBV21-1 to TRBJ1-1. TRBV21-1 is tagged as a pseudogene. The CDR3 is 16 amino acids. The CDR3 sequence is CASSKGRGALNTEAFF. The CDR3 DNA reads TGTGCCAGCAGCAAAGGGCGGGGGGCACTGAACACTGAAGCTTTCTTT.

The genes are TRBV30 and TRBJ2-1; possibly TRBD1 for D (6 bases). This CDR3 is built from 15 residues. The germline CDR1 and CDR2 sequences are GTSNPN and SVGIG (reference sequence). With 4 bases removed from V and 4 bases from J, the gap between germline ends came to 17 bases. The CDR3 here is CAWNLQGIVYNEQFF. Written as DNA, the CDR3 is TGTGCCTGGAACTTACAGGGAATTGTGTACAATGAGCAGTTCTTC. Variable domain in full (rest from reference TRBV30 and TRBJ2-1): SQTIHQWPATLVQPVGSPLSLECTVEGTSNPNLYWYRQAAGRGLQLLFYSVGIGQISSEVPQNLSASRPQDRQFILSSKKLLLSDSGFYLCAWNLQGIVYNEQFFGPGTRLTVL.

V and J are TRBV28 and TRBJ2-7, with TRBD2 matching over 13 bases. CDR3 size: 16 residues. Germline CDR1 reads MDHEN; CDR2 reads SYDVKM. V lost 4 bases, J lost 0 bases, and 3 bases stayed unmatched. The CDR3 region is CASSSGTSGTSYEQYF. The DNA for the CDR3 is TGTGCCAGCAGTTCAGGGACTAGCGGGACCTCCTACGAGCAGTACTTC.

This chain uses TRBV5-4 with TRBJ2-7; no reliable D call. The CDR3 sequence is 15 residues long. V was pared by 0 bases and J by 2 bases, with 12 bases between. Germline-derived CDR1 and CDR2 are SGHNT and YYREEE (reference sequence). The chain's CDR3 is CASSLDFPRTYEQYF. Written as DNA, the CDR3 is TGTGCCAGCAGCTTGGACTTTCCTCGAACCTACGAGCAGTACTTC.

This clone was detected a few times. Other DNA sequences of this sample code for an identical CDR3. The chain uses TRBV29-1 and TRBJ2-2; D might be TRBD1 or TRBD2, each matching 5 bases. V was cut by 3 bases and J by 5 bases, with 7 bases left in between. The germline gives CDR1 SQVTM, CDR2 ANQGSEA. The CDR3 extends over 12 amino acids. CDR3 loop: CSVERGTGELFF. The CDR3 DNA reads TGCAGCGTTGAGAGGGGAACCGGGGAGCTGTTTTTT.

A few counts support this clone. The chain joins TRBV25-1 to TRBJ2-2; D unclear. The CDR3 covers 15 residues. V lost 3 bases to trimming and J lost 0 bases, with 8 bases between them. Germline CDR1 MGHDK, CDR2 SYGVNS. CDR3 amino acids: CASSESQANTGELFF. Here the CDR3 DNA reads TGTGCCAGCAGTGAGTCCCAGGCGAACACCGGGGAGCTGTTTTTT. Drawing the rest from reference TRBV25-1 and TRBJ2-2, the complete variable domain is EADIYQTPRYLVIGTGKKITLECSQTMGHDKMYWYQQDPGMELHLIHYSYGVNSTEKGDLSSESTVSRIRTEHFPLTLESARPSHTSQYLCASSESQANTGELFFGEGSRLTVL.

The V call is TRBV7-3, the J call TRBJ2-7; D ambiguous. Germline V gene sequence: CDR1 SGHTA, CDR2 FQGTGA. The CDR3 is 12 amino acids. V lost 3 bases and J lost 7, with 10 bases in between. The DNA for the CDR3 is TGTGCCAGCAGCTTGCCGTCCCGTGAGCAGTACTTC. Translating it yields CASSLPSREQYF. Complete variable domain (other parts from reference TRBV7-3 and TRBJ2-7): GAGVSQTPSNKVTEKGKYVELRCDPISGHTALYWYRQSLGQGPEFLIYFQGTGAADDSGLPNDRFFAVRPEGSVSTLKIQRTERGDSAVYLCASSLPSREQYFGPGTRLTVT.